This T cell receptor (beta chain) emerged from a study of CD8 T cells in ankylosing spondylitis. Points from the study as a whole: According to the report, clones linked to the disease were significantly enriched in matched synovial fluid samples taken from ankylosing spondylitis patients.

This clonotype was seen more than once but under ten times. Antigen specificity is unknown. TCRdb re-called the 5' RACE reads with MiXCR, one entry per CDR3 protein. The table records nearly 350,000 distinct CDR3 sequences, about 15% of them present only once. Germline CDR1 and CDR2: SGHRS and YFSETQ. V was clipped by 0 bases and J by 4 bases, with 10 bases between them. This CDR3 spans 14 amino acids. The sample comprised blood, either unsorted or a sorted T cell fraction (not recorded which). This clonotype was obtained from a male donor with ankylosing spondylitis or in good health (not recorded which). The V gene is TRBV5-1, the J gene TRBJ1-2, with a tentative D call TRBD1 (6 bases). CDR3 sequence (DNA): TGCGCCAGCAGCTTGGAGCAGGGGATCTATGGCTACACCTTC. It is translated as CASSLEQGIYGYTF.